These T cell receptor beta chains were read from a single sample in a study of blood T cell repertoires in COVID-19. The protocol was immunoSEQ multiplex PCR, while the TCRdb copy is restricted to in-frame clones and leaves out a portion. This sample yields a few hundred thousand clones, of which about four fifths are seen a single time; roughly 2.9% belongs to the top ten. The sequenced sample was peripheral blood. All receptors come from a man aged 50 or older with active or convalescent COVID-19. Each CDR3 is given with its conserved first and last residue. D genes are given only for firm matches. Some rows mark clone size as missing; the rest say once, few, many or name a class of expanded clone.

NA	TRBD1	TRBV6-2/TRBV6-3	TRBJ2-1	CASSYSYRGPYNEQFF	TGTGCCAGCAGTTACTCGTACAGGGGCCCATACAATGAGCAGTTCTTC
NA	NA	TRBV5-1	TRBJ2-5	CASSPSLQETQYF	TGCGCCAGCAGCCCCTCCCTCCAAGAGACCCAGTACTTC
NA	TRBD2	TRBV19	TRBJ2-1	CASSISGGAVNEQFF	TGTGCCAGTAGTATTAGCGGGGGGGCGGTCAATGAGCAGTTCTTC
NA	TRBD1	TRBV24-1	TRBJ2-4	CATSDPLGQGLDIQYF	TGTGCCACCAGTGATCCCCTGGGACAGGGTCTAGACATTCAGTACTTC
NA	NA	TRBV14	TRBJ1-5	CASSPHRDRRNQPQHF	TGTGCCAGCAGCCCACACAGGGACCGGCGCAATCAGCCCCAGCATTTT
NA	NA	TRBV24-1	TRBJ1-1	CATRAGENTEAFF	TGTGCCACCAGGGCAGGGGAGAACACTGAAGCTTTCTTT
NA	TRBD1	TRBV12-3/TRBV12-4	TRBJ1-2	CASRRDRIYGYTF	TGTGCCAGCAGGCGGGACAGAATCTATGGCTACACCTTC
once	TRBD1	TRBV5-6	TRBJ1-4	CASSPQGRGEKLFF	TGTGCCAGCAGCCCACAGGGGCGAGGTGAAAAACTGTTTTTT
NA	NA	TRBV5-1	TRBJ1-1	CASSLGPLRQQNTEAFF	TGCGCCAGCAGCTTGGGTCCCCTAAGACAGCAGAACACTGAAGCTTTCTTT
NA	TRBD2	TRBV6-5	TRBJ2-7	CASSYFGLASGEQYF	TGTGCCAGCAGTTACTTCGGACTAGCGAGCGGCGAGCAGTACTTC
NA	NA	TRBV4-3	TRBJ2-4	CASSQDMGDIQYF	TGCGCCAGCAGCCAAGATATGGGAGACATTCAGTACTTC
NA	NA	TRBV5-6	TRBJ2-3	CASSLATGGTDTQYF	TGTGCCAGCAGCTTGGCAACGGGTGGAACAGATACGCAGTATTTT
NA	NA	TRBV11-3	TRBJ2-7	CASSQGRQGSSEQYF	TGTGCCAGCAGCCAGGGGCGGCAGGGATCGAGCGAGCAGTACTTC
NA	TRBD2	TRBV27	TRBJ2-7	CASSPNPWTSGDYEQYF	TGTGCCAGCAGTCCCAACCCATGGACTAGCGGGGACTACGAGCAGTACTTC
NA	NA	TRBV7-8	TRBJ2-7	CASSLRPLVISYEQYF	TGTGCCAGCAGCTTAAGACCCCTAGTTATTTCCTACGAGCAGTACTTC
NA	NA	TRBV30	TRBJ1-1	CAWGGIGVEAFF	TGTGCCTGGGGGGGTATAGGGGTCGAAGCTTTCTTT
NA	TRBD1	TRBV5-1	TRBJ1-1	CASSPYYSSTGGRKAEAFF	TGCGCCAGCAGCCCTTACTACTCGTCGACAGGGGGCAGGAAGGCTGAAGCTTTCTTT
NA	TRBD1	TRBV5-6	TRBJ1-6	CASSSQGVDSPLHF	TGTGCCAGCAGCTCCCAGGGGGTTGATTCACCCCTCCACTTT
NA	NA	TRBV28	TRBJ1-1	CASSLPGMGHTEAFF	TGTGCCAGCAGTTTGCCAGGGATGGGTCACACTGAAGCTTTCTTT
once	NA	TRBV18	TRBJ1-2	CASSPEYDYGYTF	TGTGCCAGCTCACCAGAGTACGACTATGGCTACACCTTC
NA	NA	TRBV3-1/TRBV3-2	TRBJ1-6	CASSQDGSGGSSYNSPLHF	TGTGCCAGCAGCCAAGATGGGAGCGGTGGGTCGTCCTATAATTCACCCCTCCACTTT
few	NA	TRBV5-1	TRBJ1-2	CASSLGQANYGYTF	TGCGCCAGCAGCTTGGGACAGGCGAACTATGGCTACACCTTC
NA	NA	TRBV3-1/TRBV3-2	TRBJ1-1	CASSQDTAYEAFF	TGTGCCAGCAGCCAAGATACTGCATATGAAGCTTTCTTT
NA	NA	TRBV5-8	TRBJ1-1	CASSLVVGGAEAFF	TGTGCCAGCAGCTTGGTGGTTGGGGGCGCTGAAGCTTTCTTT
NA	NA	TRBV6-5	TRBJ1-2	CASSYSRGIYGYTF	TGTGCCAGCAGTTACTCGAGGGGGATCTATGGCTACACCTTC
NA	NA	TRBV30	TRBJ2-7	CAWSLQGYEQYF	TGTGCCTGGAGCTTACAGGGCTACGAGCAGTACTTC
NA	NA	TRBV27	TRBJ1-1	CASSSRGLPEAFF	TGTGCCAGCAGTTCCAGGGGACTACCTGAAGCTTTCTTT
NA	NA	TRBV29-1	TRBJ1-2	CSSTGNYGYTF	TGCAGCTCGACAGGAAACTATGGCTACACCTTC
NA	TRBD1	TRBV4-2	TRBJ1-5	CASSQEWGQGRNQPQHF	TGTGCCAGCAGCCAAGAATGGGGACAGGGCCGCAATCAGCCCCAGCATTTT
NA	TRBD1	TRBV19	TRBJ1-3	CATGQRSGNTIYF	TGTGCCACGGGACAGCGCTCTGGAAACACCATATATTTT
NA	NA	TRBV7-2	TRBJ1-2	CASRNRANDYGYTF	TGTGCCAGCAGGAACAGGGCAAACGACTATGGCTACACCTTC
once	NA	TRBV4-2	TRBJ1-2	CASSQDYRADYGYTF	TGTGCCAGCAGCCAAGATTACAGGGCGGACTATGGCTACACCTTC
NA	NA	TRBV6-1	TRBJ1-2	CASSEWGEPYGYTF	TGTGCCAGCAGTGAATGGGGGGAACCCTATGGCTACACCTTC
once	TRBD2	TRBV10-2	TRBJ2-7	CASSPLGRGGSYEQYF	TGCGCCAGCAGCCCCCTAGGGCGGGGGGGATCCTACGAGCAGTACTTC
NA	NA	TRBV27	TRBJ1-1	CASSLSTGKYTEAFF	TGTGCCAGCAGTTTATCTACAGGGAAATACACTGAAGCTTTCTTT
NA	TRBD1	TRBV30	TRBJ1-5	CAWGQGNNQPQHF	TGTGCCTGGGGACAGGGCAACAATCAGCCCCAGCATTTT
NA	TRBD1	TRBV7-8	TRBJ1-5	CASSLAQGSQPQHF	TGTGCCAGCAGCTTAGCACAGGGGTCACAGCCCCAGCATTTT
NA	NA	TRBV7-6	TRBJ1-6	CASSLGHPGTDSPLHF	TGTGCCAGCAGCTTAGGCCACCCGGGTACGGATTCACCCCTCCACTTT
NA	TRBD1	TRBV11-2	TRBJ1-3	CASSLGQGASGNTIYF	TGTGCCAGCAGCTTGGGGCAGGGGGCTTCTGGAAACACCATATATTTT
NA	NA	TRBV6-1	TRBJ1-5	CASSEALRGGQPQHF	TGTGCCAGCAGTGAAGCGCTTCGGGGGGGACAGCCCCAGCATTTT
NA	TRBD2	TRBV30	TRBJ2-7	CAWILRRTSGGRGAYEQYF	TGTGCCTGGATATTACGCAGGACTAGCGGGGGCCGGGGGGCATACGAGCAGTACTTC
NA	NA	TRBV7-8	TRBJ1-3	CASSLGGTGNTIYF	TGTGCCAGCAGCTTAGGAGGGACTGGAAACACCATATATTTT
NA	TRBD1	TRBV13	TRBJ2-7	CASSPGPGQGNYEQYF	TGTGCCAGCAGCCCCGGACCGGGACAGGGTAACTACGAGCAGTACTTC
NA	NA	TRBV6-5	TRBJ1-5	CASSLGLGDQPQHF	TGTGCCAGCAGTTTAGGACTGGGCGATCAGCCCCAGCATTTT
NA	TRBD2	TRBV2	TRBJ2-2	CASSGVAGYTGELFF	TGTGCCAGCTCTGGGGTAGCGGGTTACACCGGGGAGCTGTTTTTT